This TCR beta chain derives from a study of T cells after yellow fever vaccination. Study-level results: Researchers cautioned that FACS-sorted repertoires could harbor abundant clonotypes contaminating from the bulk population.

Generation of TCR cDNA used 5'RACE template switching (which added a universal primer site and UMIs). TCRdb passed the 5' RACE reads through MiXCR, listing each CDR3 protein once. The sample shows 110,000 to 150,000 distinct CDR3 sequences, 6.6% of them seen only once. In its sample, this clonotype was seen many times. Its antigen is as yet unknown. There are 14 residues in the CDR3. With V trimmed by 2 bases and J by 7 bases, 4 bases remained unmatched. In germline, CDR1 is DFQATT, CDR2 SNEGSKA (reference sequence). This chain connects TRBV20-1 to TRBJ2-1, with 11 bases identical to TRBD2. This clonotype was obtained from a man between 25 and 39 years old who received the YFV17D yellow fever vaccine. This specimen was CD4+ T cells sorted from PBMCs, taken 10 days after the yellow fever booster vaccination. The CDR3 DNA is TGCAGTGCTAGATTAGCGGGAGGGCCAAATGAGCAGTTCTTC. It translates to CSARLAGGPNEQFF.